Given below is one TCR beta chain in context. The data originate from a study of blood T cell repertoires in COVID-19. Background on the study: The study drew acute and convalescent COVID-19 samples from the United States, Italy and Spain.

Profiled with immunoSEQ multiplex PCR; TCRdb holds only in-frame clones, not every one. Among about 320,000 clones listed, 75% to 90% were seen once. The V segment lost 6 bases and the J segment 2 bases; nucleotides outside the gene matches: 7. Germline V lookup: CDR1 MNHNS, CDR2 SASEGT. The CDR3 is 15 residues long. This clonotype was sampled from a woman aged 25 to 39 who had been exposed to COVID-19. The chain uses TRBV6-1 and TRBJ2-7; 10 nucleotides match TRBD2. Sequenced material: PBMCs or T cells enriched from blood (not recorded which). The CDR3 DNA reads TGTGCCAGCAGAAACCGACTAGCGGGCACCTACGAGCAGTACTTC. Protein: CASRNRLAGTYEQYF.